Listed below are T cell receptor beta chains from one sample, sequenced in a study of shared clonotypes between healthy human individuals. Using immunoSEQ multiplex PCR, the repertoire was profiled, and TCRdb retains in-frame clones only, with some absent. The sample gives around 2.5 million clones, approximately 94% of which show up once; 0.36% is in the top ten. The sample was naive CD4+ T cells from PBMCs. These receptors all come from a man in his late teens or twenties in good health. Some clones in this sample may be carry-over from other donors' samples. CDR3s include the opening cysteine and the closing phenylalanine or tryptophan. A D gene is named only where the DNA matches it firmly. Clone size is given for some rows only: seen once, a few or many times, or a class if the clone is expanded.

D,size,J,V,DNA,CDR3
.,.,TRBJ2-7,TRBV10-1,TGCGCCAGCAGTGATCGAGACAGAGCCTACGAGCAGTACTTC,CASSDRDRAYEQYF
TRBD1,.,TRBJ2-7,TRBV6-1,TGTGCCAGCACTGATCACAGGGGGAGGACTGAGCAGTACTTC,CASTDHRGRTEQYF
.,.,TRBJ2-5,TRBV29-1,TGCAGCGCCGATTCACGGAGCCAAGAGACCCAGTACTTC,CSADSRSQETQYF
.,.,TRBJ2-1,TRBV5-1,TGCGCCAGCAGCTTGTACGCAGGTACCAACAATGAGCAGTTCTTC,CASSLYAGTNNEQFF
.,once,TRBJ1-2,TRBV5-3,TGTGCCAGAAGCTCGAGGGACCCGCGGCTTGAGTCGGGCTACACCTTC,CARSSRDPRLESGYTF
TRBD1,.,TRBJ2-7,TRBV6-6,TGTGCCAGCAGTTACTCTTATACAGGGGGATACGAGCAGTACTTC,CASSYSYTGGYEQYF
TRBD1,.,TRBJ1-5,TRBV11-2,TGTGCCAGCAGTACCACAGGGGACGGTCAGCCCCAGCATTTT,CASSTTGDGQPQHF
.,.,TRBJ2-3,TRBV10-3,TGTGCCATCAGTGACTCCACAGGAAGCACAGATACGCAGTATTTT,CAISDSTGSTDTQYF
.,.,TRBJ1-2,TRBV7-2,TGTGCCAGCAGCTTAGTGTCGGAATATGGCTACACCTTC,CASSLVSEYGYTF
TRBD1,.,TRBJ2-7,TRBV5-1,TGCGCCAGCAGGCCACAGGGGGTAAGGTCCTACGAGCAGTACTTC,CASRPQGVRSYEQYF
.,.,TRBJ1-3,TRBV27,TGTGCCAGCAGTTTAAGCGCCTCTGGAAACACCATATATTTT,CASSLSASGNTIYF
.,.,TRBJ1-3,TRBV9,TGTGCCAGCAGCCCCCGGACTTTCTCTGGAAACACCATATATTTT,CASSPRTFSGNTIYF
.,.,TRBJ2-7,TRBV15,TGTGCCACCAGCGGACCTTACAACGAGCAGTACTTC,CATSGPYNEQYF